This T cell receptor (beta chain) came from a study of blood T cell repertoires in COVID-19. Study context: T cells, B-cell-depleted T cells, or PBMCs provided the cDNA or gDNA that served as material.

This clone was seen a single time. From germline, CDR1 is MDHEN and CDR2 SYDVKM. Trimming took 5 bases from V and 7 from J; bases not matched to a gene: 9. The CDR3 sequence is 15 residues long. Original processing notes: Using reference gene primer amplification, nucleated cell counts were estimated. TCRdb's copy holds only in-frame clones and misses some; the assay was immunoSEQ multiplex PCR. V and J calls and clone size are given by that table; D and trimming were obtained from the DNA. The sample records some 400,000 clones, about 87% being singletons. This clonotype was sampled from a human donor in a cohort sampled during active COVID-19. V is TRBV28 and J is TRBJ2-2; 8 bases agree with TRBD2. Material for sequencing was peripheral blood. CDR3 sequence: CASSPGGALDGELFF. For the CDR3, the DNA is TGTGCCAGCAGTCCCGGGGGGGCTTTGGACGGGGAGCTGTTTTTT.